This T cell receptor beta chain was captured by sequencing in a study of blood T cell repertoires in COVID-19 (dated by TCRdb to about 2020). Turning to the overall study: Samples covering the acute and convalescent phases of COVID-19 were provided by collaborators in the United States, Italy and Spain. HLA class I and class II types, where available, came from metadata supplied by the sample provider rather than from assay-based typing. The prospective study material was composed of cDNA or gDNA derived from T cells, B-cell-depleted T cells, or PBMCs. Samples were obtained from the ongoing ImmuneRACE study (first 160 participants) and from some 1,300 subjects provided by 6 global collaborators. The sample metadata nearly always contained a de-identified subject ID, COVID-19 status, age in years and sex. Subjects who had been exposed to COVID-19, were actively infected with it, or had recovered from it provided the deeply sampled blood TCRbeta repertoires that made up the dataset. The repertoires were made available in a free public database intended to serve as a resource for research on the immune response to SARS-CoV-2. Overall results and qualifications from the work: The quantity of clinical and demographic metadata differed by source and by participant and was supplied without curation.

This clone occurred once. The target of this receptor is not known. Nothing much larger sits one base from this clone, and base qualities are not available. TCRbeta CDR3 regions were amplified from genomic DNA using the immunoSEQ Assay, a bias-controlled multiplex PCR. Concerning the study's data processing: The number of nucleated cells in each sample was estimated from the amplification of reference gene primers within the assay. Sequence reads were collapsed and filtered to measure the absolute abundance of every unique TCRbeta CDR3 rearrangement. For each sample, productive Simpson clonality was calculated as the square root of Simpson's diversity index over productive rearrangements. TCRdb provides this immuneACCESS table in a form limited to in-frame rearrangements. Some clones are lacking; in checked studies, under half of them reflect an unresolved V gene, and why the rest are absent is not known. Clone size and V and J calls were adopted from that table, with D and trimming inferred from the DNA. The sample yields some 700,000 clones; around 90% were counted once. The top ten constitute 0.2% to 0.3% of the sample.

Each collaborating institution followed its own protocols to collect whole blood in K2EDTA tubes. For TCRbeta analysis, collaborator samples were shipped as frozen whole blood, as isolated PBMCs, or as DNA extracted from either sample type. CDR1 LGHDT and CDR2 YNNKEL are derived from the germline V gene (reference sequence). Including the terminal cysteine and phenylalanine, the CDR3 comprises 13 residues. Just CDR3 DNA is preserved here, 39 bases in frame from base 1. Trimming at the junction amounts to 3 bases on V and 9 bases on J, and the germline ends lie 14 bases apart. Recombination linked TRBV3-1 (or the pseudogene TRBV3-2) to TRBJ1-1, with the D gene too uncertain to name. The clonotype originates from a woman aged 18 to 35 with acute or convalescent COVID-19. Sequenced sample: peripheral blood. CDR3 sequence: CASSHPLEGKAFF. The bases read TGTGCCAGCAGCCATCCACTTGAGGGTAAAGCTTTCTTT.